The clone carrying this TCR beta chain was seen repeatedly, ten times or more. The antigen is unknown. This specimen belongs to a study of human T cells and chemical hapten exposure. Study-wide background: Sensitization involved placing 2% DPC onto an approximately 2 cm by approximately 2 cm region of upper inner arm skin. The patient population, which was mostly female, had alopecia areata, totalis or universalis. The study's findings and limits: DPC sensitization left the count of TCRs above 1 in 1000 unchanged.

One entry per CDR3 protein results from TCRdb running MiXCR on the RACE reads. The sample yields some 400,000 distinct CDR3 sequences, about 5.1% seen once. Regarding time point: pre-sensitization, week 0. As to treatment: therapeutic diphenylcyclopropenone sensitization with weekly scalp DPC. This sequence was found in a woman aged 45-59 years with alopecia areata. Some clones in this sample may be carry-over from other donors' samples. Specimen: whole blood, collected in connection with sensitization to the hapten diphenylcyclopropenone (DPC).

CDR3 coding DNA: TGCGCCAGCAGCTTGGGGGACAGGGGACAGCCCCAGCATTTT. Its protein product is CASSLGDRGQPQHF. The J gene is TRBJ1-5, the V gene TRBV5-1; 10 bases are a match to TRBD1. The CDR3 sequence is 14 residues long. The V segment lost 0 bases and the J segment 7 bases; nucleotides outside the gene matches: 1. Germline V CDR1 and CDR2: SGHRS, YFSETQ. The full variable domain, in which reference TRBV5-1 and TRBJ1-5 provide the parts outside the CDR3, is KAGVTQTPRYLIKTRGQQVTLSCSPISGHRSVSWYQQTPGQGLQFLFEYFSETQRNKGNFPGRFSGRQFSNSRSEMNVSTLELGDSALYLCASSLGDRGQPQHFGDGTRLSIL.